This is a list of T cell receptor beta chains from one sample in a study of cytotoxic CD8 clonotypes in ibrutinib-treated CLL. Sequenced by immunoSEQ multiplex PCR; TCRdb stores in-frame clones only, minus some. This sample carries over 100,000 clones, roughly 57% of them seen once, and the ten largest clones take about 39%. The specimen comprised PBMCs, sampled after 24 months of ibrutinib treatment. These TCRs come from a human donor with chronic lymphocytic leukemia. Each CDR3 is given with its conserved first and last residue. D genes are given only for firm matches. Clone size, where shown, is once, few, many, or a class for clones that have expanded.

CDR3 protein: CASSEGLRANTEAFF; CDR3 DNA: TGTGCCAGCAGTGAAGGACTTCGGGCGAACACTGAAGCTTTCTTT; J gene: TRBJ1-1; D gene: -; clone size: -; V gene: TRBV6-1
CDR3 protein: CASGRTYEQYF; CDR3 DNA: TGTGCTAGTGGCCGGACCTACGAGCAGTACTTC; J gene: TRBJ2-7; D gene: -; clone size: -; V gene: TRBV12-5
CDR3 protein: CASSLGFSGGSRSYNEQFF; CDR3 DNA: TGCGCCAGCAGCTTGGGGTTTAGCGGGGGATCCCGCTCCTACAATGAGCAGTTCTTC; J gene: TRBJ2-1; D gene: TRBD2; clone size: -; V gene: TRBV5-1
CDR3 protein: CASSFPGVTEAFF; CDR3 DNA: TGTGCCAGCAGCTTCCCCGGGGTCACTGAAGCTTTCTTT; J gene: TRBJ1-1; D gene: -; clone size: -; V gene: TRBV5-6
CDR3 protein: CASGLLTGVSNQPQHF; CDR3 DNA: TGTGCTAGTGGTTTGTTGACAGGGGTTAGCAATCAGCCCCAGCATTTT; J gene: TRBJ1-5; D gene: TRBD1; clone size: many; V gene: TRBV12-5
CDR3 protein: CAWARYTDTQYF; CDR3 DNA: TGTGCCTGGGCCAGATACACAGATACGCAGTATTTT; J gene: TRBJ2-3; D gene: -; clone size: -; V gene: TRBV30
CDR3 protein: CAWSVVRADGYTF; CDR3 DNA: TGTGCCTGGAGTGTAGTACGGGCGGATGGCTACACCTTC; J gene: TRBJ1-2; D gene: -; clone size: -; V gene: TRBV30
CDR3 protein: CASSEALVRGNNEQFF; CDR3 DNA: TGTGCCAGCAGTGAAGCGCTGGTCAGGGGCAACAATGAGCAGTTCTTC; J gene: TRBJ2-1; D gene: -; clone size: -; V gene: TRBV2
CDR3 protein: CATRSGRTFYGYTF; CDR3 DNA: TGTGCCACCCGCTCTGGGCGAACCTTCTATGGCTACACCTTC; J gene: TRBJ1-2; D gene: -; clone size: -; V gene: TRBV6-5
CDR3 protein: CASSLVGQGYYEQYF; CDR3 DNA: TGCGCCAGCAGCTTGGTAGGACAGGGATACTACGAGCAGTACTTC; J gene: TRBJ2-7; D gene: TRBD1; clone size: -; V gene: TRBV5-1
CDR3 protein: CASSESGGGAAKNIQYF; CDR3 DNA: TGTGCCAGCAGTGAATCGGGCGGGGGGGCCGCCAAAAACATTCAGTACTTC; J gene: TRBJ2-4; D gene: TRBD2; clone size: -; V gene: TRBV6-1
CDR3 protein: CASSQKPLYEQYF; CDR3 DNA: TGTGCCAGCAGCCAGAAGCCTTTGTACGAGCAGTACTTC; J gene: TRBJ2-7; D gene: -; clone size: -; V gene: TRBV11-3
CDR3 protein: CASSSELHDEQYF; CDR3 DNA: TGTGCCAGCAGTTCTGAACTACACGACGAGCAGTACTTC; J gene: TRBJ2-7; D gene: -; clone size: few; V gene: TRBV6-6
CDR3 protein: CASSYSSTGSAVAF; CDR3 DNA: TGTGCCAGCAGTTACTCATCGACAGGGTCCGCTGTGGCCTTC; J gene: TRBJ2-7; D gene: TRBD1; clone size: -; V gene: TRBV6-5
CDR3 protein: CASKRDVVTYEQYF; CDR3 DNA: TGTGCCAGCAAAAGGGACGTCGTTACCTACGAGCAGTACTTC; J gene: TRBJ2-7; D gene: -; clone size: -; V gene: TRBV6-5
CDR3 protein: CASSVDLADTQYF; CDR3 DNA: TGTGCCAGCAGCGTAGACCTCGCAGATACGCAGTATTTT; J gene: TRBJ2-3; D gene: -; clone size: -; V gene: TRBV9
CDR3 protein: CASRDQRNSYEQYF; CDR3 DNA: TGTGCCAGCAGAGATCAGCGGAACTCCTACGAGCAGTACTTC; J gene: TRBJ2-7; D gene: -; clone size: -; V gene: TRBV2
CDR3 protein: CASSAEGSNQPQHF; CDR3 DNA: TGTGCCAGCAGTGCGGAGGGGAGCAATCAGCCCCAGCATTTT; J gene: TRBJ1-5; D gene: -; clone size: -; V gene: TRBV25-1
CDR3 protein: CASSLADTGGGIGNSPLHF; CDR3 DNA: TGTGCCAGCAGCTTAGCCGATACAGGGGGCGGGATCGGGAATTCACCCCTCCACTTT; J gene: TRBJ1-6; D gene: TRBD1; clone size: -; V gene: TRBV11-3
CDR3 protein: CASSEARGGQPQHF; CDR3 DNA: TGTGCCAGCAGTGAAGCGAGGGGGGGTCAGCCCCAGCATTTT; J gene: TRBJ1-5; D gene: -; clone size: -; V gene: TRBV6-1
CDR3 protein: CASRRRGNTEAFF; CDR3 DNA: TGTGCCAGCAGGAGGAGAGGGAACACTGAAGCTTTCTTT; J gene: TRBJ1-1; D gene: -; clone size: -; V gene: TRBV2
CDR3 protein: CASSPSYRGLREQFF; CDR3 DNA: TGTGCCAGCAGTCCCTCATACAGGGGGCTGCGTGAGCAGTTCTTC; J gene: TRBJ2-1; D gene: TRBD1; clone size: -; V gene: TRBV6-5
CDR3 protein: CASSSGQGNEKLFF; CDR3 DNA: TGTGCCAGCAGTTCGGGACAGGGCAATGAAAAACTGTTTTTT; J gene: TRBJ1-4; D gene: TRBD1; clone size: -; V gene: TRBV6-5
CDR3 protein: CASSLDPVRLDSGANVLTF; CDR3 DNA: TGTGCCAGCAGCTTAGATCCCGTCAGGTTAGATTCTGGGGCCAACGTCCTGACTTTC; J gene: TRBJ2-6; D gene: -; clone size: -; V gene: TRBV11-3
CDR3 protein: CASSTTGRSGEQYF; CDR3 DNA: TGTGCCAGCAGCACGACGGGCAGGTCTGGCGAGCAGTACTTC; J gene: TRBJ2-7; D gene: -; clone size: -; V gene: TRBV7-3
CDR3 protein: CASSLAWGDEQYF; CDR3 DNA: TGTGCCAGCAGCTTAGCCTGGGGGGACGAGCAGTACTTC; J gene: TRBJ2-7; D gene: -; clone size: -; V gene: TRBV7-3
CDR3 protein: CASSVEFGQPQHF; CDR3 DNA: TGTGCCAGCAGCGTAGAGTTTGGGCAGCCCCAGCATTTT; J gene: TRBJ1-5; D gene: -; clone size: few; V gene: TRBV9
CDR3 protein: CASRPSTSINEKLFF; CDR3 DNA: TGCGCCAGCAGGCCAAGTACCAGCATTAATGAAAAACTGTTTTTT; J gene: TRBJ1-4; D gene: -; clone size: -; V gene: TRBV4-1
CDR3 protein: CASSRVAGGRNEQFF; CDR3 DNA: TGTGCCAGCAGCCGGGTAGCGGGGGGCCGGAATGAGCAGTTCTTC; J gene: TRBJ2-1; D gene: TRBD2; clone size: -; V gene: TRBV5-4
CDR3 protein: CASRLRDRANEKLFF; CDR3 DNA: TGCGCCAGCAGGCTCCGGGACAGAGCGAATGAAAAACTGTTTTTT; J gene: TRBJ1-4; D gene: TRBD1; clone size: -; V gene: TRBV5-1
CDR3 protein: CASQKAGAPEQYF; CDR3 DNA: TGTGCCAGCCAAAAGGCAGGGGCCCCCGAGCAGTACTTC; J gene: TRBJ2-7; D gene: -; clone size: few; V gene: TRBV7-2
CDR3 protein: CASSYGESYNSPLHF; CDR3 DNA: TGTGCCAGCAGTTACGGGGAGTCCTATAATTCACCCCTCCACTTT; J gene: TRBJ1-6; D gene: -; clone size: few; V gene: TRBV6-6
CDR3 protein: CASSPSGQKETQYF; CDR3 DNA: TGTGCCAGTAGCCCGTCGGGGCAGAAAGAGACCCAGTACTTC; J gene: TRBJ2-5; D gene: -; clone size: -; V gene: TRBV19
CDR3 protein: CASRIQGYTGELFF; CDR3 DNA: TGTGCCAGCAGAATACAGGGTTACACCGGGGAGCTGTTTTTT; J gene: TRBJ2-2; D gene: -; clone size: -; V gene: TRBV28
CDR3 protein: CASSSLGGSEAFF; CDR3 DNA: TGTGCCAGCTCATCGTTGGGGGGCAGTGAGGCTTTCTTT; J gene: TRBJ1-1; D gene: -; clone size: -; V gene: TRBV7-6